A selection of T cell receptor beta chains follows, all from one sample in a study of T cells in Graves' hyperthyroidism and ophthalmopathy. TCRdb used MiXCR to reprocess the multiplex PCR reads, holding one entry per CDR3 protein. The sample records a few hundred thousand distinct CDR3 sequences, around 18% being singletons. The specimen sequenced was blood. These receptors were taken from a man between 18 and 35 years old with Graves' ophthalmopathy. Both conserved end residues are part of each CDR3. Fields, in order: CDR3 protein, CDR3 DNA, J gene, V gene, D gene, clone size, CDR3 length. The D gene is left open where the match is weak. Not every row has a clone size; where given, it reads once, few, many or a size class.

cdr3_aa: CASSFSGGGSETQYF
cdr3_nt: TGTGCCAGCAGCTTCTCAGGGGGGGGGAGTGAGACCCAGTACTTC
j_call: TRBJ2-5
v_call: TRBV7-2
d_call: .
clone_size: many
cdr3_length: 15

cdr3_aa: CASTSGAYEQYF
cdr3_nt: TGTGCCAGCACCTCCGGGGCCTACGAGCAGTACTTC
j_call: TRBJ2-7
v_call: TRBV28
d_call: .
clone_size: many
cdr3_length: 12

cdr3_aa: CASRPSQSYNSPLHF
cdr3_nt: TGTGCCAGCAGGCCTTCACAATCGTATAATTCACCCCTCCACTTT
j_call: TRBJ1-6
v_call: TRBV6-2/TRBV6-3
d_call: .
clone_size: .
cdr3_length: 15

cdr3_aa: CASTLGGQALNEQFF
cdr3_nt: TGTGCCAGCACCCTAGGCGGACAGGCCCTCAATGAGCAGTTCTTC
j_call: TRBJ2-1
v_call: TRBV9
d_call: TRBD1
clone_size: .
cdr3_length: 15

cdr3_aa: CASSTGTAYGYTF
cdr3_nt: TGTGCCAGTAGTACCGGGACAGCCTATGGCTACACCTTC
j_call: TRBJ1-2
v_call: TRBV19
d_call: TRBD1
clone_size: .
cdr3_length: 13

cdr3_aa: CASSKGRDPTTDTQYF
cdr3_nt: TGTGCCAGCTCAAAGGGTCGGGACCCCACAACAGATACGCAGTATTTT
j_call: TRBJ2-3
v_call: TRBV18
d_call: .
clone_size: .
cdr3_length: 16

cdr3_aa: CASSPLRPGQSRNQPQHF
cdr3_nt: TGTGCCAGCAGTCCGCTCCGCCCGGGACAAAGTCGTAATCAGCCCCAGCATTTT
j_call: TRBJ1-5
v_call: TRBV12-3/TRBV12-4
d_call: .
clone_size: many
cdr3_length: 18

cdr3_aa: CASRPGGGGRNEAFF
cdr3_nt: TGCGCCAGCAGGCCAGGGGGTGGGGGGCGGAATGAAGCTTTCTTT
j_call: TRBJ1-1
v_call: TRBV5-1
d_call: TRBD1
clone_size: many
cdr3_length: 15

cdr3_aa: CASSPKGDYGYTF
cdr3_nt: TGTGCCAGCAGTCCCAAGGGCGACTATGGCTACACCTTC
j_call: TRBJ1-2
v_call: TRBV6-1
d_call: .
clone_size: few
cdr3_length: 13

cdr3_aa: CASRTQGDQPQHF
cdr3_nt: TGTGCCAGCAGGACCCAGGGGGATCAGCCCCAGCATTTT
j_call: TRBJ1-5
v_call: TRBV28
d_call: TRBD1
clone_size: many
cdr3_length: 13

cdr3_aa: CSASPGQGGSFTEAFF
cdr3_nt: TGCAGTGCTAGCCCCGGACAGGGTGGTTCGTTCACTGAAGCTTTCTTT
j_call: TRBJ1-1
v_call: TRBV20-1
d_call: TRBD1
clone_size: many
cdr3_length: 16

cdr3_aa: CSARDIGWKAGANVLTF
cdr3_nt: TGCAGTGCTAGAGATATAGGGTGGAAGGCTGGGGCCAACGTCCTGACTTTC
j_call: TRBJ2-6
v_call: TRBV20-1
d_call: .
clone_size: .
cdr3_length: 17

cdr3_aa: CASSLITGQETQYF
cdr3_nt: TGCGCCAGCAGCTTAATTACAGGCCAAGAGACCCAGTACTTC
j_call: TRBJ2-5
v_call: TRBV5-1
d_call: .
clone_size: few
cdr3_length: 14

cdr3_aa: CSAPLAGAGPRETQYF
cdr3_nt: TGCAGTGCTCCTTTAGCGGGGGCCGGTCCTCGTGAGACCCAGTACTTC
j_call: TRBJ2-5
v_call: TRBV20-1
d_call: TRBD2
clone_size: many
cdr3_length: 16

cdr3_aa: CASSGGSATNEQFF
cdr3_nt: TGTGCCAGCAGTGGCGGCAGCGCGACCAATGAGCAGTTCTTC
j_call: TRBJ2-1
v_call: TRBV2
d_call: .
clone_size: many
cdr3_length: 14

cdr3_aa: CASSLAPGLGSPLHF
cdr3_nt: TGTGCCAGCAGCTTAGCCCCGGGTCTGGGGTCACCCCTCCACTTT
j_call: TRBJ1-6
v_call: TRBV7-2
d_call: .
clone_size: few
cdr3_length: 15

cdr3_aa: CASSGGWEGDEAFF
cdr3_nt: TGTGCCAGCAGCGGAGGGTGGGAAGGGGATGAAGCTTTCTTT
j_call: TRBJ1-1
v_call: TRBV9
d_call: .
clone_size: few
cdr3_length: 14

cdr3_aa: CASSPQQDSGNTIYF
cdr3_nt: TGTGCCAGCAGCCCCCAACAGGACTCTGGAAACACCATATATTTT
j_call: TRBJ1-3
v_call: TRBV7-9
d_call: .
clone_size: .
cdr3_length: 15

cdr3_aa: CASSESPHTEAFF
cdr3_nt: TGTGCCAGCAGCGAGTCACCCCACACTGAAGCTTTCTTT
j_call: TRBJ1-1
v_call: TRBV9
d_call: .
clone_size: many
cdr3_length: 13

cdr3_aa: CASSSTLKETQYF
cdr3_nt: TGCGCCAGCAGCTCAACCCTAAAGGAGACCCAGTACTTC
j_call: TRBJ2-5
v_call: TRBV5-1
d_call: .
clone_size: few
cdr3_length: 13

cdr3_aa: CATRETATNEKLFF
cdr3_nt: TGTGCCACCAGAGAGACCGCAACTAATGAAAAACTGTTTTTT
j_call: TRBJ1-4
v_call: TRBV15
d_call: .
clone_size: .
cdr3_length: 14

cdr3_aa: CASSLGKGADTEAFF
cdr3_nt: TGTGCCAGCAGTTTAGGCAAGGGGGCCGACACTGAAGCTTTCTTT
j_call: TRBJ1-1
v_call: TRBV28
d_call: TRBD1
clone_size: many
cdr3_length: 15

cdr3_aa: CASSGPEDRGRRGYTF
cdr3_nt: TGTGCCAGCAGTGGACCCGAAGACAGGGGGCGCAGGGGCTACACCTTC
j_call: TRBJ1-2
v_call: TRBV6-1
d_call: TRBD1
clone_size: many
cdr3_length: 16

cdr3_aa: CASDISGANVLTF
cdr3_nt: TGTGCCTCCGATATCTCTGGGGCCAACGTCCTGACTTTC
j_call: TRBJ2-6
v_call: TRBV3-1
d_call: .
clone_size: .
cdr3_length: 13

cdr3_aa: CASSIQAGGYTDTQYF
cdr3_nt: TGTGCCAGCAGCATTCAAGCGGGGGGGTACACAGATACGCAGTATTTT
j_call: TRBJ2-3
v_call: TRBV7-8
d_call: TRBD2
clone_size: many
cdr3_length: 16

cdr3_aa: CASTLNRVQYF
cdr3_nt: TGTGCCAGCACCTTAAACAGGGTACAGTACTTC
j_call: TRBJ2-7
v_call: TRBV6-1
d_call: .
clone_size: .
cdr3_length: 11

cdr3_aa: CASSVDNYGYTF
cdr3_nt: TGTGCCAGCAGCGTGGATAACTATGGCTACACCTTC
j_call: TRBJ1-2
v_call: TRBV3-1
d_call: .
clone_size: many
cdr3_length: 12

cdr3_aa: CAISESRQANYGYTF
cdr3_nt: TGTGCCATCAGTGAGTCGCGACAAGCTAACTATGGCTACACCTTC
j_call: TRBJ1-2
v_call: TRBV10-3
d_call: .
clone_size: many
cdr3_length: 15

cdr3_aa: CASRTAPGEKLFF
cdr3_nt: TGCGCCAGCAGGACAGCGCCGGGGGAAAAACTGTTTTTT
j_call: TRBJ1-4
v_call: TRBV10-2
d_call: .
clone_size: .
cdr3_length: 13

cdr3_aa: CASTRTGNTIYF
cdr3_nt: TGTGCCAGCACTCGCACTGGAAACACCATATATTTT
j_call: TRBJ1-3
v_call: TRBV7-9
d_call: .
clone_size: .
cdr3_length: 12

cdr3_aa: CASSNGPGETQYF
cdr3_nt: TGCGCCAGCAGCAACGGACCCGGGGAGACCCAGTACTTC
j_call: TRBJ2-5
v_call: TRBV5-1
d_call: .
clone_size: .
cdr3_length: 13

cdr3_aa: CASSSGQAATNEKLFF
cdr3_nt: TGTGCCAGCAGCTCCGGACAGGCTGCAACTAATGAAAAACTGTTTTTT
j_call: TRBJ1-4
v_call: TRBV6-2/TRBV6-3
d_call: TRBD1
clone_size: few
cdr3_length: 16

cdr3_aa: CASSLDRSGASQPQHF
cdr3_nt: TGTGCCAGCAGTTTAGATCGGTCCGGGGCGAGTCAGCCCCAGCATTTT
j_call: TRBJ1-5
v_call: TRBV6-2/TRBV6-3
d_call: .
clone_size: .
cdr3_length: 16

cdr3_aa: CASSFDRVETQYF
cdr3_nt: TGTGCCAGCAGTTTTGACAGGGTGGAGACCCAGTACTTC
j_call: TRBJ2-5
v_call: TRBV2
d_call: TRBD1
clone_size: many
cdr3_length: 13

cdr3_aa: CASSFTEYSSSYEQYF
cdr3_nt: TGTGCCAGCAGTTTCACCGAGTATAGTTCCTCCTACGAGCAGTACTTC
j_call: TRBJ2-7
v_call: TRBV12-3/TRBV12-4
d_call: .
clone_size: many
cdr3_length: 16

cdr3_aa: CASTKGAISGNTIYF
cdr3_nt: TGTGCCAGCACTAAGGGGGCGATCTCTGGAAACACCATATATTTT
j_call: TRBJ1-3
v_call: TRBV6-1
d_call: TRBD1
clone_size: few
cdr3_length: 15

cdr3_aa: CASSSAHPRGAMTYEQYF
cdr3_nt: TGTGCCAGCAGCTCTGCCCACCCTCGGGGCGCGATGACCTACGAGCAGTACTTC
j_call: TRBJ2-7
v_call: TRBV7-9
d_call: .
clone_size: .
cdr3_length: 18

cdr3_aa: CAISSGAQDTQYF
cdr3_nt: TGTGCCATCAGTAGCGGGGCCCAGGATACGCAGTATTTT
j_call: TRBJ2-3
v_call: TRBV10-3
d_call: TRBD2
clone_size: .
cdr3_length: 13

cdr3_aa: CASSYGTSGVASETQYF
cdr3_nt: TGTGCCAGCAGTTATGGGACTAGTGGGGTTGCCTCTGAGACCCAGTACTTC
j_call: TRBJ2-5
v_call: TRBV28
d_call: TRBD2
clone_size: .
cdr3_length: 17

cdr3_aa: CASSTLKGVRHPGNTIYF
cdr3_nt: TGTGCCAGCAGCACCCTTAAGGGGGTCAGGCACCCTGGAAACACCATATATTTT
j_call: TRBJ1-3
v_call: TRBV11-2
d_call: .
clone_size: many
cdr3_length: 18

cdr3_aa: CASSWGGGSTEAFF
cdr3_nt: TGTGCCAGCAGTTGGGGTGGGGGGAGTACTGAAGCTTTCTTT
j_call: TRBJ1-1
v_call: TRBV27
d_call: .
clone_size: many
cdr3_length: 14

cdr3_aa: CASSQETGGNYGYTF
cdr3_nt: TGTGCCAGCAGCCAAGAGACAGGGGGCAACTATGGCTACACCTTC
j_call: TRBJ1-2
v_call: TRBV3-1
d_call: TRBD1
clone_size: once
cdr3_length: 15

cdr3_aa: CASVRAPRETQYF
cdr3_nt: TGTGCCAGCGTGCGGGCGCCACGAGAGACCCAGTACTTC
j_call: TRBJ2-5
v_call: TRBV2
d_call: .
clone_size: many
cdr3_length: 13

cdr3_aa: CATSEGVGNTIYF
cdr3_nt: TGTGCCACCAGTGAAGGGGTTGGAAACACCATATATTTT
j_call: TRBJ1-3
v_call: TRBV24-1
d_call: .
clone_size: few
cdr3_length: 13

cdr3_aa: CASSLSPNEKLFF
cdr3_nt: TGTGCCAGCAGCTTATCCCCGAATGAAAAACTGTTTTTT
j_call: TRBJ1-4
v_call: TRBV7-2
d_call: .
clone_size: many
cdr3_length: 13

cdr3_aa: CSARDDRGSSYEQYF
cdr3_nt: TGCAGTGCTAGAGATGACAGGGGGAGCTCCTACGAGCAGTACTTC
j_call: TRBJ2-7
v_call: TRBV20-1
d_call: TRBD1
clone_size: few
cdr3_length: 15

cdr3_aa: CASSQAEGSGEQYF
cdr3_nt: TGCGCCAGCAGCCAAGCAGAGGGGTCGGGCGAGCAGTACTTC
j_call: TRBJ2-7
v_call: TRBV4-1
d_call: .
clone_size: .
cdr3_length: 14

cdr3_aa: CASSFGTGGYGYTF
cdr3_nt: TGCGCCAGCAGCTTCGGGACAGGGGGCTATGGCTACACCTTC
j_call: TRBJ1-2
v_call: TRBV5-1
d_call: TRBD1
clone_size: many
cdr3_length: 14

cdr3_aa: CASSSGTGVPGANVLTF
cdr3_nt: TGTGCCAGCAGTTCCGGGACAGGGGTTCCTGGGGCCAACGTCCTGACTTTC
j_call: TRBJ2-6
v_call: TRBV28
d_call: TRBD1
clone_size: few
cdr3_length: 17

cdr3_aa: CASSSRQGTTQYF
cdr3_nt: TGTGCCAGCAGCTCCCGACAGGGGACGACGCAGTACTTC
j_call: TRBJ2-7
v_call: TRBV7-9
d_call: TRBD1
clone_size: few
cdr3_length: 13

cdr3_aa: CASPYARTLCNQPQHF
cdr3_nt: TGCGCCAGCCCGTATGCTCGAACCCTATGCAATCAGCCCCAGCATTTT
j_call: TRBJ1-5
v_call: TRBV5-1
d_call: .
clone_size: many
cdr3_length: 16

cdr3_aa: CATSSDRGSSQPQHF
cdr3_nt: TGTGCCACCAGCAGTGACAGGGGTAGCTCTCAGCCCCAGCATTTT
j_call: TRBJ1-5
v_call: TRBV15
d_call: TRBD1
clone_size: few
cdr3_length: 15

cdr3_aa: CASSLDPGASGNTIYF
cdr3_nt: TGTGCCAGCAGTTTAGATCCCGGGGCCTCTGGAAACACCATATATTTT
j_call: TRBJ1-3
v_call: TRBV5-4
d_call: .
clone_size: few
cdr3_length: 16

cdr3_aa: CASSFPTALFSGYTF
cdr3_nt: TGTGCCAGCAGCTTTCCCACAGCTTTATTCAGTGGCTACACCTTC
j_call: TRBJ1-2
v_call: TRBV5-4
d_call: .
clone_size: .
cdr3_length: 15